This T cell receptor (beta chain) was profiled in a study of cytomegalovirus exposure and HLA in healthy donors. This clone occurred a few times. Deletions cut 1 base from V and 2 bases from J, with 16 bases between. In germline, CDR1 is SGHTA, CDR2 FQGNSA. The length of the CDR3 is 17 residues. Primers: 60 Vbeta forward and 13 Jbeta reverse. Clones were read by immunoSEQ multiplex PCR, and TCRdb kept only the in-frame ones, dropping some. The repertoire includes 150,000 to 200,000 clones, roughly 78% of them detected once, and roughly 2% sits in the top ten. This chain connects TRBV7-2 to TRBJ2-3; tentative D call: TRBD2 (6 bases). Sequenced: PBMCs. The TCR sequence derives from a middle-aged man in good health and CMV-seronegative. CDR3 sequence: CASSLDGASDHTDTQYF. DNA for the CDR3: TGTGCCAGCAGCTTAGACGGGGCTAGCGATCACACAGATACGCAGTATTTT.